These 22 T cell receptor beta chains originate from one sample sequenced in a study of blood T cell repertoires in COVID-19. Some clones are missing from TCRdb's copy, which holds only in-frame ones; the method was immunoSEQ multiplex PCR. The sample has about 200,000 clones; approximately 84% are singletons. Sequencing was performed on peripheral blood. The receptors originated from a man in his forties or fifties with acute or convalescent COVID-19.

V and J are TRBV7-2 and TRBJ1-4; D unresolved. Trimming took off 4 bases at V and 7 bases at J, with 16 bases between the two ends. Germline CDR1 is SGHTA and CDR2 is FQGNSA. The CDR3 extends over 15 amino acids. The CDR3 reads CASSSLGGGSEKLFF. The CDR3 coding sequence is TGTGCCAGCAGCTCCCTGGGTGGTGGGAGTGAAAAACTGTTTTTT.

The rearrangement joins TRBV27 to TRBJ2-4; 8 positions agree with TRBD2. Germline V CDR1 and CDR2: MNHEY, SMNVEV (reference sequence). The CDR3 sequence is 14 residues long. J gave up 9 bases and V 3 bases, and 7 bases lay outside the gene matches. CDR3 sequence (DNA): TGTGCCAGCAGTTTGGCCCTAGCGGGCGCCATTCAGTACTTC. Its translation is CASSLALAGAIQYF.

V gene TRBV20-1 combines with J gene TRBJ1-2; D not certain. Germline assignment: CDR1 DFQATT and CDR2 SNEGSKA (reference sequence). The CDR3 has 15 residues. The germline V and J ends were trimmed by 3 bases and 0 bases, with 14 bases remaining between them. The CDR3 loop is CSASRQTLTNYGYTF. The CDR3 bases are TGCAGTGCTAGTAGGCAGACTCTGACTAACTATGGCTACACCTTC.

The V and J genes are TRBV19 and TRBJ1-2, with a weak D call TRBD1 (6 bases). Germline CDR1 reads LNHDA; CDR2 reads SQIVND (reference sequence). V was cut by 7 bases and J by 0 bases, with 18 bases left in between. The CDR3 is 16 residues long. The chain's CDR3 is CASNRPGTTSNYGYTF. DNA of the CDR3: TGTGCCAGTAACCGACCCGGGACAACTTCTAACTATGGCTACACCTTC.

The chain is built from TRBV7-8 and TRBJ2-5, with 7 bases identical to TRBD2. Germline CDR1 is SGHVS and CDR2 is FQNEAQ. The CDR3 has 14 residues. V shed 5 bases and J 1 base; nucleotides not matched to a gene: 4. The CDR3 nucleotides read TGTGCCAGCAGCCGAGCGGGGAGCCAAGAGACCCAGTACTTC. Its protein is CASSRAGSQETQYF.

V and J are TRBV20-1 and TRBJ1-2; D uncertain. V was cut by 5 bases and J by 4 bases, with 8 bases left in between. There are 11 residues in the CDR3. Per germline, CDR1 DFQATT and CDR2 SNEGSKA (reference sequence). This chain's CDR3 is CSAGSSYGYTF. In nucleotides, the CDR3 is TGCAGTGCTGGTTCTAGCTATGGCTACACCTTC.

V usage is TRBV5-5 and J usage is TRBJ1-1; D not resolved. Germline V gives CDR1 SGHKS, CDR2 YYEKEE (reference sequence). Deletions cut 3 bases from V and 0 bases from J, with 9 bases between. The CDR3 runs 14 residues. CDR3 sequence (DNA): TGTGCCAGCAGCTCCGGTCCCATGAACACTGAAGCTTTCTTT. As protein: CASSSGPMNTEAFF.

V gene TRBV27 combines with J gene TRBJ2-7, with D hard to call. The CDR3 has 12 amino acids. V was pared by 8 bases and J by 6 bases, with 14 bases between. CDR1 and CDR2 (germline): MNHEY, SMNVEV (reference sequence). The chain's CDR3 is CASPPPGGEQYF. CDR3 coding DNA: TGTGCCAGCCCCCCCCCGGGTGGCGAGCAGTACTTC.

V and J are TRBV6-6 and TRBJ2-7; TRBD1 is a possible D gene (6 bases). From germline, CDR1 is MNHNY and CDR2 SVGAGI (reference sequence). This CDR3 comprises 13 residues. Trimming left V 8 bases short and J 2 bases short, with 13 bases between. CDR3 residues: CASRDNEAYEQYF. CDR3 bases: TGTGCCAGCCGGGACAACGAGGCCTACGAGCAGTACTTC.

This clone was recorded once. V and J are TRBV19 and TRBJ1-4; D gene ambiguous. The V end lost 5 bases, the J end lost 4 bases, and 17 bases lay between the germline ends. The CDR3 extends over 16 amino acids. Germline CDR1 LNHDA, CDR2 SQIVND (reference sequence). This CDR3 is CASSSTGSSFNEKLFF. CDR3 nucleotides: TGTGCCAGTAGTTCCACGGGTAGCAGCTTTAATGAAAAACTGTTTTTT.

The CDR3 sequence is CASSSRENTEAFF. CDR3 DNA: TGTGCCAGCTCGTCCAGGGAAAACACTGAAGCTTTCTTT. This chain joins TRBV18 and TRBJ1-1, with a weak D call TRBD1 (5 bases). The CDR3 loop spans 13 amino acids. Looked up from germline, CDR1 is KGHSH and CDR2 is LQKENI. The V and J ends lost 6 bases and 2 bases respectively, with 10 bases between them.

The CDR3: CASSQDDRASYNEQFF. The CDR3 region has the DNA TGCGCCAGCAGCCAAGACGACAGGGCCTCCTACAATGAGCAGTTCTTC. This chain uses TRBV4-1 with TRBJ2-1; 7 bases match TRBD1. The trim removed 0 bases at V and 0 bases at J, leaving 2 bases unmatched. The CDR3 has 16 residues. Germline loops: CDR1 MGHRA, CDR2 YSYEKL.

The V and J genes are TRBV4-1 and TRBJ2-6; D is possibly TRBD1 (5 bases). V was pared by 4 bases and J by 4 bases, with 11 bases between. The CDR3 is made up of 15 amino acids. Germline V CDR1 and CDR2: MGHRA, YSYEKL. In nucleotides, the CDR3 is TGCGCCAGCAGCCTAGCAGGGCCAGGGGCCAACGTCCTGACTTTC. Its translation: CASSLAGPGANVLTF.

This sequence joins TRBV11-3 and TRBJ2-5; 11 positions match TRBD1. The germline CDR1 and CDR2 sequences are SGHNT and YENEEA. V was clipped by 1 base and J by 4 bases; unmatched bases: 2. The CDR3 has 15 amino acids. The CDR3 coding sequence is TGTGCCAGCAGCTTAGGGGGGACAGGGGGAGAGACCCAGTACTTC. This gives the protein CASSLGGTGGETQYF.

The chain employs TRBV5-1 and TRBJ1-1; no clear D. With 2 bases removed from V and 7 bases from J, the gap between germline ends came to 9 bases. Per germline, CDR1 SGHRS and CDR2 YFSETQ. The CDR3 sequence is 12 residues long. CDR3 amino acids: CASSLRGNEAFF. The CDR3 DNA is TGCGCCAGCAGCTTACGAGGGAATGAAGCTTTCTTT.

The chain carries TRBV7-3 and TRBJ2-1; 9 bases fit TRBD1. CDR3 size: 18 residues. V was pared by 0 bases and J by 3 bases, with 9 bases of the junction left unmatched. Germline V gene sequence: CDR1 SGHTA, CDR2 FQGTGA. The CDR3 protein is CASSLTGQGTPFYNEQFF. CDR3 in DNA: TGTGCCAGCAGCTTAACGGGACAGGGAACTCCTTTCTACAATGAGCAGTTCTTC. Together with reference TRBV7-3 and TRBJ2-1, the CDR3 gives the full variable domain: GAGVSQTPSNKVTEKGKYVELRCDPISGHTALYWYRQSLGQGPEFLIYFQGTGAADDSGLPNDRFFAVRPEGSVSTLKIQRTERGDSAVYLCASSLTGQGTPFYNEQFFGPGTRLTVL.

This chain links TRBV19 with TRBJ1-5; 8 bases map to TRBD1. The ends lost 6 bases at V and 0 bases at J; junction bases unmatched: 10. Germline CDR1 and CDR2: LNHDA and SQIVND (reference sequence). This CDR3 is built from 17 residues. The DNA for the CDR3 is TGTGCCAGTAGACCCTTAGACAGGGGCAATAGCAATCAGCCCCAGCATTTT. The encoded protein is CASRPLDRGNSNQPQHF.

V is TRBV7-9 and J is TRBJ1-2; D is undetermined. Germline V lookup: CDR1 SEHNR, CDR2 FQNEAQ (reference sequence). V gave up 6 bases and J gave up 6 bases, with 14 bases separating them. The CDR3 has 13 amino acids. The CDR3 loop reads CASRPGIGDGYTF. As DNA, the CDR3 is TGTGCCAGCAGGCCGGGAATCGGAGATGGCTACACCTTC.

This clone was seen once. The rearrangement links TRBV19 to TRBJ2-1, with D maybe TRBD1 (6 bases). Trimming pared 9 bases from V and 3 bases from J, leaving 18 bases between. Per the germline V gene, CDR1 is LNHDA and CDR2 is SQIVND (reference sequence). The CDR3 is 15 residues long. CDR3 in DNA: TGTGCCAGCAGGCCGGGATCAGGGGTCTACAATGAGCAGTTCTTC. Translated: CASRPGSGVYNEQFF.

The chain is built from TRBV7-9 and TRBJ2-1; TRBD2 matches at 10 bases. J was trimmed by 2 bases and V by 7 bases; bases with no gene match: 8. Germline assignment: CDR1 SEHNR and CDR2 FQNEAQ (reference sequence). The CDR3 contains 16 residues. This CDR3 is CASTSHSGGTYNEQFF. The CDR3 DNA reads as TGTGCCAGCACATCGCATAGCGGGGGGACCTACAATGAGCAGTTCTTC.

This clone was observed a few times. The V and J genes are TRBV30 and TRBJ1-2; D not resolved. V was pared by 1 base and J by 3 bases, with 9 bases between. The CDR3 spans 13 residues. CDR1 and CDR2 from the germline V gene are GTSNPN and SVGIG (reference sequence). As DNA, the CDR3 is TGTGCCTGGAGTGGAGGTTTGGACTATGGCTACACCTTC. Translating gives CAWSGGLDYGYTF.

The gene calls are TRBV2 and TRBJ1-1, with TRBD1 identical over 9 bases. The CDR3 totals 16 residues. Germline CDR1 and CDR2: SNHLY and FYNNEI. V shed 7 bases and J 0 bases; nucleotides not matched to a gene: 9. CDR3 DNA: TGTGCCAGCATTGCCGGGACAGGGTATTTGAACACTGAAGCTTTCTTT. Translated: CASIAGTGYLNTEAFF.